The entry that follows covers one T cell receptor beta chain sequence. Which antigen it targets is not known. Base qualities are not recorded, but no much larger clone differs from it by a single base. Genomic DNA was isolated from the sorted cells so that the TCRbeta CDR3 region could be sequenced. The immunoSEQ Assay was used to sequence the TCRbeta CDR3 regions. TCRdb holds this immuneACCESS table with in-frame rearrangements only. Some clones are missing; in checked studies, unresolved V genes explain under half, and the rest has no known cause. The sample yields around 82,000 clones; roughly 89% were counted once. The ten largest clonotypes hold 10% to 15% of the sample. V is reduced by 3 bases and J by 3 bases, leaving a spacing of 3 bases between them. The CDR3, from cysteine to phenylalanine, totals 12 residues. This entry keeps only the CDR3 DNA: 36 bases, framed from base 1. The germline V gene gives CDR1 as MNHNS and CDR2 as SASEGT.

Patients with a history of autoimmune disease or receiving systemic immunosuppression were excluded from the trial. Peripheral blood for TCR sequencing was collected from all dose cohorts at baseline, on cycle 4 day 1, and on cycle 7 day 1. Samples came from an open-label, multicenter, first-in-human phase I dose-escalation trial of ivuxolimab. The trial enrolled adults with locally advanced or metastatic head and neck squamous cell, hepatocellular, melanoma or renal cell carcinoma. CD4+ and CD8+ T cells were sorted separately from peripheral blood before TCR sequencing. This entry comes from a study of OX40 agonist ivuxolimab in advanced cancers. Study-level background: Ivuxolimab was an agonistic, fully human IgG2 monoclonal antibody directed against OX40 (CD134), a costimulatory receptor. Intravenous ivuxolimab was administered to patients every 2 weeks at six dose levels: 0.01, 0.1, 0.3, 1.5, 3 and 10 mg/kg. Of the approximately 50 patients in dose escalation, 19 had hepatocellular carcinoma, roughly 15 had melanoma, 9 had renal cell carcinoma and 9 had head and neck cancer. In the dose-escalation cohort, more than 75% of patients were male, and the mean age was about 55 years, with a range of about 20 to 90. Patients were allowed to have had prior anti-PD-1, anti-PD-L1 or anti-CTLA-4 therapy, and 40% of the dose-escalation patients had been treated with checkpoint inhibitors. Partial responses were achieved by three dose-escalation patients, of whom one had hepatocellular carcinoma and two had cutaneous melanoma. Peripheral TCRbeta sequencing aimed to test whether ivuxolimab altered TCR sequence diversity and caused clonal T-cell expansion. The paper reports the monotherapy dose-escalation portion (N of about 50 patients) of the phase I ivuxolimab trial.

Study-wide conclusions, independent of this receptor: The antigen specificity of the clonally expanded peripheral T cells was not determined. After ivuxolimab, more expanded clones were found on average in CD8+ T cells than in CD4+ T cells. In partial responders in the 0.1-3.0 mg/kg groups, normalized peripheral clonal expansion was found to be among the lowest, especially among CD8+ T cells. At doses of 0.1 to 3.0 mg/kg, clonal expansion of both CD4+ and CD8+ blood T cells was observed from baseline to week 6. Low levels of normalized T-cell clonal expansion were also seen in some patients who did not respond.

The source is an adult with an advanced solid tumor such as melanoma, head and neck, liver or kidney cancer. The chain is made from TRBV6-1 and TRBJ2-1, with the D gene too uncertain to name. The sample was CD4+ or CD8+ T cells sorted from blood, taken in a trial of the OX40 agonist ivuxolimab. The CDR3 in this case is CASSDFYNEQFF. At the DNA level, the sequence is TGTGCCAGCAGTGATTTCTACAATGAGCAGTTCTTC.